This T cell receptor (beta chain) was documented in a study of shared clonotypes between healthy human individuals. Study-wide results and caveats: Rarefaction indicated that sorted-subset sequencing remained incomplete although depth was large. Generally, estimated richness proved larger in naive subsets than it did in memory subsets.

As to this clone: Its antigen is unidentified.

Each sample came from a Caucasian adult donor living in Nashville, Tennessee. Assay: immunoSEQ multiplex PCR; the TCRdb copy retains only in-frame clones and omits some. The sample consists of roughly 2.6 million clones, around 94% of them appearing once. Germline CDR1 reads GTSNPN; CDR2 reads SVGIG (reference sequence). Trimming removed 1 base from V and 0 bases from J, with 10 bases in between. This CDR3 has 15 residues. J is TRBJ2-1 and V is TRBV30; TRBD2 might be the D (5 bases). This receptor was taken from a man aged 18 to 35 in good health. Sequencing was performed on naive CD4+ T cells sorted from blood. Subset of the sample: CD45RA+ positively selected. CDR3 DNA: TGTGCCTGGAGTGGAAGGGAGATCTCCTACAATGAGCAGTTCTTC. The encoded protein is CAWSGREISYNEQFF.